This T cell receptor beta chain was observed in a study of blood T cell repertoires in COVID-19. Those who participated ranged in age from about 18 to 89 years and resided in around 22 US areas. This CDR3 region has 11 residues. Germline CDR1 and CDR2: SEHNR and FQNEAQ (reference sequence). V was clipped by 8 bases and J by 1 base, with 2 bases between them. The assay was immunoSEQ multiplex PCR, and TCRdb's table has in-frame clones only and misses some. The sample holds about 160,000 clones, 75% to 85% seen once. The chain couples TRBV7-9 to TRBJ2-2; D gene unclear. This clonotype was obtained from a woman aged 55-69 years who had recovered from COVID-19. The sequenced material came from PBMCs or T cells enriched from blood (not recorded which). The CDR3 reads CASQNTGELFF. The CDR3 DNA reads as TGTGCCAGCCAGAACACCGGGGAGCTGTTTTTT.